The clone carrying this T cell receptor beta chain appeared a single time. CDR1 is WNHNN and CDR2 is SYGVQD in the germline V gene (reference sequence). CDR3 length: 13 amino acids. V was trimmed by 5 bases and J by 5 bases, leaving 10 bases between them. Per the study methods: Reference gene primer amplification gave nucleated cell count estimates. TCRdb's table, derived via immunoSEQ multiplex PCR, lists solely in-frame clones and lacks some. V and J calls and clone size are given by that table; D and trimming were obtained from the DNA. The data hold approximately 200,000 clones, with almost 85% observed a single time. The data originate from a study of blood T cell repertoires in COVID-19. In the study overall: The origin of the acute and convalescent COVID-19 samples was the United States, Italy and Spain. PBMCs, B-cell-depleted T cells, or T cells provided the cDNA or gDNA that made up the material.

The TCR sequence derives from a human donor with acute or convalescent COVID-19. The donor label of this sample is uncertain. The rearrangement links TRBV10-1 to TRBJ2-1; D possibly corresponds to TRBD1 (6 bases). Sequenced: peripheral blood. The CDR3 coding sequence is TGCGCCAGCAGTAAAGACAGGAACAATGAGCAGTTCTTC. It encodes CASSKDRNNEQFF.